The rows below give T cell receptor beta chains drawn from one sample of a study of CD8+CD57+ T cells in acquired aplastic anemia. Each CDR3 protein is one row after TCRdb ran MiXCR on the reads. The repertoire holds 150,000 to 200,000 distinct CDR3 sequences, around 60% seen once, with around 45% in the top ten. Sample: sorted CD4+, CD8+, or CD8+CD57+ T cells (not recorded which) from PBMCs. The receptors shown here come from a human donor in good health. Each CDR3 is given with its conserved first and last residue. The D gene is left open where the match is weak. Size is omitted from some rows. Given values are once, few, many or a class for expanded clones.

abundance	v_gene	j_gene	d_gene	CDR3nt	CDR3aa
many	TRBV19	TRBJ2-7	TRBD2	TGTGCCAGTAGTATGGGACTAGCGGGAGGCTACGAGCAGTACTTC	CASSMGLAGGYEQYF
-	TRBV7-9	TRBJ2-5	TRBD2	TGTGCCAGCAGACCTCCTAGCGGCCAAGAGACCCAGTACTTC	CASRPPSGQETQYF
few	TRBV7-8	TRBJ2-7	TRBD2	TGTGCCAGCAGCTCCCCCCGACTAGCGGGAGGCCGAGCCTACGAGCAGTACTTC	CASSSPRLAGGRAYEQYF
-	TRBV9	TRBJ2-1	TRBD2	TGTGCTAGCAGCGATAGCGGGAGGGCCTCCAGTGAGCAGTTCTTC	CASSDSGRASSEQFF
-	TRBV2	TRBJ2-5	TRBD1	TGTGCCAGCAGTTTACAGGGGGCGCAGGAGACCCAGTACTTC	CASSLQGAQETQYF
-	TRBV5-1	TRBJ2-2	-	TGCGCCAGCAGGAGCGGAAGCGAGGAAAGCGGGGAGCTGTTTTTT	CASRSGSEESGELFF
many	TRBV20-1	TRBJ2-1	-	TGCAGTGCTAGTAAGGGCAATGAGCAGTTCTTC	CSASKGNEQFF
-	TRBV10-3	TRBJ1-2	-	TGTGCCATCAGCTCAGGGGTTGGCTACACCTTC	CAISSGVGYTF
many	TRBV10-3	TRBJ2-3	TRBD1	TGTGCCATCAGTGAGACAGGGGAAGTGGGCACAGATACGCAGTATTTT	CAISETGEVGTDTQYF
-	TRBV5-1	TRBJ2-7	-	TGCGCCAGCAGCCAGGGACTGAGGGATTACTACGAGCAGTACTTC	CASSQGLRDYYEQYF
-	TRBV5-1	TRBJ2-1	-	TGCGCCAGCAGCTTGGCGTCGAAAAACAATGAGCAGTTCTTC	CASSLASKNNEQFF
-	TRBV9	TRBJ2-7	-	TGTGCCAGCAGCGGGACAGCTTCCTCCTACGAGCAGTACTTC	CASSGTASSYEQYF
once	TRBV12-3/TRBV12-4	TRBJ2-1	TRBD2	TGTGCCAGCAGTAGAGGACTAGCGGGAGTTAACAATGAGCAGTTCTTC	CASSRGLAGVNNEQFF
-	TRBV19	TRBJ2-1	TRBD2	TGTGCCAGTAGGGGACTAGCTAGAAATGAGCAGTTCTTC	CASRGLARNEQFF
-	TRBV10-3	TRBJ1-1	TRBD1	TGTGCCATCCAAAGTCGGGGACAGGGGGCTCGGACTGAAGCTTTCTTT	CAIQSRGQGARTEAFF
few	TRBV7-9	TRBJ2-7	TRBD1	TGTGCCAGCAGCGTTGGGGACAGCTCCTACGAGCAGTACTTC	CASSVGDSSYEQYF
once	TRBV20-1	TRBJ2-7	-	TGCAGTGCTAGAGGGGCAGGAAGCGAGCAGTACTTC	CSARGAGSEQYF
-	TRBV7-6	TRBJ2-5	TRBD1	TGTGCCAGCAGCAGGGACAGGGGGAAGGTCGAGACCCAGTACTTC	CASSRDRGKVETQYF
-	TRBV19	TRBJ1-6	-	TGTGCCAGTAGCGCGTACAGGGACAATTCACCCCTCCACTTT	CASSAYRDNSPLHF
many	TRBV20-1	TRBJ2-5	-	TGCAGTGCTAGAGAGTTGGGCCCCGGTTGTCACTTC	CSARELGPGCHF
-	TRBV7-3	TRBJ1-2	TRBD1	TGTGCCAGCAGCCAAGGGGGCAGGGATAGCTACACCTTC	CASSQGGRDSYTF
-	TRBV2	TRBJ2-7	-	TGTGCCAGCAGTGAATTTGGGGAATCGGGATACGAGCAGTACTTC	CASSEFGESGYEQYF
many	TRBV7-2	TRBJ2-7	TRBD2	TGTGCCAGCAGCTCCTCGACTAGCGGGACCCTCGTGGGACAGTACTTC	CASSSSTSGTLVGQYF
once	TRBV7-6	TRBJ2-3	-	TGTGCCAGCAGCTTAACGGGGAACACAGATACGCAGTATTTT	CASSLTGNTDTQYF
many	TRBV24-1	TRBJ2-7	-	TGTGCCACCAGTGATTTGTTGGGTGGCGGAGCCTACGAGCAGTACTTC	CATSDLLGGGAYEQYF
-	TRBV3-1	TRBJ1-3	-	TGTGCCAGCAGCCCGACGTCCGCGCCCTCTGGAAACACCATATATTTT	CASSPTSAPSGNTIYF
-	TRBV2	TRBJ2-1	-	TGTGCCAGCAACCGCGGGACACCTCCCGATGAGCAGTTCTTC	CASNRGTPPDEQFF
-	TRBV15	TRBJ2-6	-	TGCGCCACCAGGGGTGCTGGGGCCAACGTCCTGACTTTC	CATRGAGANVLTF
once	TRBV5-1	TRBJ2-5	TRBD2	TGCGCCAGCAGCTTCCCGGGACTAGCGGAAGAGACCCAGTACTTC	CASSFPGLAEETQYF
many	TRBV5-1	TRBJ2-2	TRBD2	TGCGCCAGCAGCTTTTCCCTCCTAGCGGCGGGGGAGCTGTTTTTT	CASSFSLLAAGELFF
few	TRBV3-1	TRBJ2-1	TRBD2	TGTGCCAGCAGCGGACTAGCGGGAGATGTTGAGCAGTTCTTC	CASSGLAGDVEQFF
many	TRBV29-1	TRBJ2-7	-	TGCAGCGTTGTATTCTGGGACTCCTACGAGCAGTACTTC	CSVVFWDSYEQYF
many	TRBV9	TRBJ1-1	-	TGTGCCAGCAGCGTAGGTCGGAGGGACACTGAAGCTTTCTTT	CASSVGRRDTEAFF
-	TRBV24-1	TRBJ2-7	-	TGTGCCACCAGTGGCGGGGCAGGGTCCTTCGAGCAGTACTTC	CATSGGAGSFEQYF
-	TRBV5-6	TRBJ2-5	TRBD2	TGTGCCAGCAGCTTGGACCCCGGACTAGCGGAGACCCAGTACTTC	CASSLDPGLAETQYF
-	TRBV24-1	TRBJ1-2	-	TGTGCCACCAGTGATTTGGGGCGTTACTATGGCTACACCTTC	CATSDLGRYYGYTF
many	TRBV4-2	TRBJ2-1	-	TGTGCCAGCAGCCAAGAAGGGATTGAGCAGTTCTTC	CASSQEGIEQFF
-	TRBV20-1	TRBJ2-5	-	TGCAGTGGGGAGAGGCAAGAGACCCAGTACTTC	CSGERQETQYF
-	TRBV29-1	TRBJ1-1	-	TGCAGCGTTGAGGGGGTCATGAACACTGAAGCTTTCTTT	CSVEGVMNTEAFF
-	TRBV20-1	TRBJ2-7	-	TGCAGTGCTAGGCGGGGTCAGAGCGAGCAGTACTTC	CSARRGQSEQYF
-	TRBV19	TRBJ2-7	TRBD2	TGTGCCAGTAGTTCCATAGCGGGAGGGCAGTACTTC	CASSSIAGGQYF
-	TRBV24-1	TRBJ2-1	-	TGTGCCACCAGTGATATATCTGGGGGTTACAACGAGCAGTTCTTC	CATSDISGGYNEQFF
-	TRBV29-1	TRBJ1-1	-	TGCAGCGTTGATGGGACGTCCACTGAAGCTTTCTTT	CSVDGTSTEAFF
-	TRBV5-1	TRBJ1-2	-	TGCGCCAGCAGAACGGAGGGAGGTGGCTACACCTTC	CASRTEGGGYTF
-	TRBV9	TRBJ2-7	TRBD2	TGTGCCAGCAGCGCCAGACCCACTAGCGGGGCAGACTACGAGCAGTACTTC	CASSARPTSGADYEQYF
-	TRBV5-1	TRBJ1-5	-	TGCGCCAGCAGCTTGTGGGGAGATAGCAATCAGCCCCAGCATTTT	CASSLWGDSNQPQHF
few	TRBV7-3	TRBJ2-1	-	TGTGCCAGCAGCTCCTGGGGGGATAATGAGCAGTTCTTC	CASSSWGDNEQFF
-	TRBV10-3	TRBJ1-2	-	TGTGCCATCAAGCCAGGGAGCTATGGCTACACCTTC	CAIKPGSYGYTF
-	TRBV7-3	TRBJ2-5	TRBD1	TGTGCCAGCAGCGGGACAGGGGTAGAGACCCAGTACTTC	CASSGTGVETQYF
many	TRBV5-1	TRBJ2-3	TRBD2	TGCGCCAGCAGCTTGGTAGGACTAGCGGAGGCAGATACGCAGTATTTT	CASSLVGLAEADTQYF
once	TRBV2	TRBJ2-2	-	TGTGCCAGCACTTCATCCAGTAGGAACACCGGGGAGCTGTTTTTT	CASTSSSRNTGELFF